This T cell receptor beta chain was identified in a study of T cell responses to AZD1222 COVID-19 vaccine. Germline values: CDR1 SGHRS, CDR2 YFSETQ. The CDR3 totals 15 residues. V lost 4 bases and J lost 3, with 13 bases in between. The method was immunoSEQ multiplex PCR; TCRdb's version includes in-frame clones alone and lacks a portion of them. The table lists some 140,000 clones, about 90% of them singletons, with 1.9% in the top ten. The genes are TRBV5-1 and TRBJ2-2; tentatively, D is TRBD1 (5 bases). This TCR came from an adult in good health. The sequenced sample was peripheral blood, obtained on day 0 of AZD1222 vaccination. CDR3 sequence reads: CASSKEGVHTGELFF. The CDR3 bases are TGCGCCAGCAGCAAGGAAGGGGTTCACACCGGGGAGCTGTTTTTT.